The 10 T cell receptor beta chains below come from one sample, sequenced in a study of T cell repertoires in cytomegalovirus infection. These receptors are not linked to any known antigen. TCRdb reanalysed the reads using MiXCR and keeps one entry per CDR3 protein. The sample records 450,000 to 600,000 distinct CDR3 sequences, about 33% being singletons. The sequences come from cultured PBMCs, collected from culture after CMV antigen stimulation. The receptor source for this set is a human donor in good health (CMV status not recorded). Some clones in this sample may be carry-over from other donors' samples.

This chain joins TRBV19 and TRBJ1-2, with D hard to call. V lost 7 bases, J lost 2 bases, and 11 bases lay in between. Germline CDR1 LNHDA, CDR2 SQIVND (reference sequence). This CDR3 comprises 13 residues. The chain's CDR3 is CASTLGRNYGYTF. The CDR3, as DNA: TGTGCCAGTACCCTCGGGCGAAACTATGGCTACACCTTC. Looking up the rest from reference TRBV19 and TRBJ1-2 gives the full variable domain: DGGITQSPKYLFRKEGQNVTLSCEQNLNHDAMYWYRQDPGQGLRLIYYSQIVNDFQKGDIAEGYSVSREKKESFPLTVTSAQKNPTAFYLCASTLGRNYGYTFGSGTRLTVV.

This chain connects TRBV20-1 to TRBJ1-2; 8 bases map to TRBD1. CDR3 length equals 15 residues. J was trimmed by 2 bases and V by 7 bases; bases with no gene match: 12. Germline loops: CDR1 DFQATT, CDR2 SNEGSKA (reference sequence). The chain's CDR3 is CSGGGWTGSNYGYTF. For the CDR3, the DNA is TGCAGTGGGGGGGGTTGGACAGGGTCCAACTATGGCTACACCTTC.

The chain recombines TRBV12-3 or TRBV12-4 with TRBJ2-1; TRBD2 matches 8 bases. The CDR3 is made up of 14 amino acids. V dropped 6 bases and J dropped 8; count of bases not matched to a gene: 9. DNA for the CDR3: TGTGCCAGCAGCCCCGGGACTAGGACAGATGAGCAGTTCTTC. The encoded protein is CASSPGTRTDEQFF.

The V gene is TRBV15, the J gene TRBJ2-7, with D possibly being TRBD2 (6 bases). This CDR3 has 15 residues. Germline values: CDR1 LNHNV, CDR2 YYDKDF (reference sequence). The V and J ends lost 0 bases and 6 bases respectively, with 15 bases between them. The DNA of the CDR3 is TGTGCCACCAGCAGAGATGACGGGAGACGCGGCGAGCAGTACTTC. The encoded protein is CATSRDDGRRGEQYF.

This clonotype was counted a few times. The chain is built from TRBV10-3 and TRBJ2-5, with no clear D. Per the germline V gene, CDR1 is ENHRY and CDR2 is SYGVKD. V was pared by 1 base and J by 2 bases, with 5 bases between. This CDR3 comprises 13 residues. The CDR3 protein is CAISELEQETQYF. In DNA, the CDR3 is TGTGCCATCAGTGAGTTGGAGCAAGAGACCCAGTACTTC.

This chain uses TRBV19 with TRBJ2-5; perhaps D is TRBD1 or TRBD2 (5 bases each). The CDR3 covers 13 residues. Germline V gene lookup returns CDR1 LNHDA and CDR2 SQIVND (reference sequence). V was trimmed by 7 bases and J by 3 bases, leaving 12 bases between them. The CDR3 is CASTGTGEETQYF. The CDR3 bases are TGTGCCAGTACCGGGACCGGAGAAGAGACCCAGTACTTC.

This clonotype was observed a few times. V gene TRBV7-2 combines with J gene TRBJ1-6; 8 nucleotides agree with TRBD1. The CDR3 has 15 residues. The germline gives CDR1 SGHTA, CDR2 FQGNSA. With 6 bases clipped from V and 5 bases from J, the junction kept 6 bases outside the gene matches. CDR3: CASSSLGQDNSPLHF. The DNA for the CDR3 is TGTGCCAGCAGTTCCCTGGGACAGGATAATTCACCCCTCCACTTT.

The gene calls are TRBV7-2 and TRBJ2-5, with TRBD2 matching over 9 bases. Losses at the gene ends were 1 base for V and 4 bases for J; bases not matched to a gene: 10. The CDR3 is 17 residues long. CDR1 is SGHTA and CDR2 is FQGNSA in the germline V gene. CDR3 loop: CASSLGIRGRVGETQYF. CDR3 DNA sequence: TGTGCCAGCAGCTTAGGGATTCGCGGGAGGGTAGGAGAGACCCAGTACTTC.

Only a few counts were recorded for this clonotype. This sequence joins TRBV12-3 or TRBV12-4 and TRBJ2-2, with TRBD2 matching 7 bases. There are 16 residues in the CDR3. The V gene end was trimmed by 5 bases and the J gene end by 7 bases; junction bases not matched to a gene: 13. In DNA, the CDR3 is TGTGCCAGCAGTCCCCGGCTTGGCGGGAGTGGCGGGGAGCTGTTTTTT. As protein: CASSPRLGGSGGELFF.

The genes are TRBV11-2 and TRBJ1-1; tentative D call: TRBD1 (6 bases). V dropped 5 bases and J dropped 5 bases, with 18 bases sitting between them. The CDR3 loop spans 15 amino acids. The V gene's germline CDR1 is SGHAT and CDR2 FQNNGV. CDR3 amino acids: CASSRGGGGRTEAFF. CDR3 DNA sequence: TGTGCCAGCAGCCGGGGAGGGGGAGGAAGGACTGAAGCTTTCTTT.